The next 20 T cell receptor beta chains were all read from a single sample in a study of human T cells and chemical hapten exposure. Time point in this sample: patch test 1, 2 weeks after DPC sensitization. The treatment is: therapeutic diphenylcyclopropenone sensitization with weekly scalp DPC. One entry per CDR3 protein, called by TCRdb with MiXCR from the RACE reads. The sample yields fewer than 200,000 distinct CDR3 sequences, approximately 20% seen once. The source material was whole blood, sampled in connection with sensitization to the hapten diphenylcyclopropenone (DPC). These receptors all come from a woman aged 50 to 65 with alopecia areata. Some clones in this sample may be carry-over from other donors' samples.

This clonotype was counted a few times. The chain has TRBV10-3 and TRBJ1-2; D gene unclear. The CDR3 is made up of 14 amino acids. The V end lost 0 bases, the J end lost 8 bases, and 13 bases lay between the germline ends. CDR1 and CDR2 (germline): ENHRY, SYGVKD. In nucleotides, the CDR3 is TGTGCCATCAGTGAGTCAACGGCAACTGGCGGCTACACCTTC. Encoded protein: CAISESTATGGYTF.

The rearrangement joins TRBV7-2 to TRBJ2-3; D possibly corresponds to TRBD1 (6 bases). The germline V gene has CDR1 SGHTA and CDR2 FQGNSA. The V end was cut by 2 bases, the J end by 6 bases, with 15 bases between. The CDR3 is 15 residues long. CDR3 sequence: CASSLSLQGRDTQYF. CDR3 nucleotide sequence: TGTGCCAGCAGCTTAAGTTTGCAGGGGCGGGATACGCAGTATTTT.

The chain links TRBV12-3 or TRBV12-4 to TRBJ1-2, with TRBD1 matching over 8 bases. This CDR3 is built from 16 residues. After removal of 6 bases from V and 0 bases from J, the junction contained 9 bases not matched to a gene. CDR3 sequence: CASSPGLTGANYGYTF. CDR3 nucleotides: TGTGCCAGCAGCCCGGGATTGACAGGGGCTAACTATGGCTACACCTTC.

The chain recombines TRBV20-1 with TRBJ2-7, with TRBD1 identical over 7 bases. This CDR3 is built from 15 residues. Germline assignment: CDR1 DFQATT and CDR2 SNEGSKA (reference sequence). The trim removed 4 bases at V and 2 bases at J, leaving 11 bases unmatched. CDR3 sequence: CSANKRGRETYEQYF. The CDR3, as DNA: TGCAGTGCTAACAAAAGGGGGCGCGAAACCTACGAGCAGTACTTC.

Only a few counts were recorded for this clonotype. The chain joins TRBV10-2 to TRBJ2-5; D is possibly TRBD1 or TRBD2 (5 bases each). The CDR3 contains 16 residues. CDR1 is WSHSY, CDR2 SAAADI, per germline. The V end was cut by 3 bases, the J end by 5 bases, with 19 bases between. The CDR3 spells CASSEGRGRWAETQYF. CDR3 bases: TGCGCCAGCAGTGAAGGCCGGGGACGCTGGGCGGAGACCCAGTACTTC.

This clonotype was recorded at least ten times. The chain employs TRBV3-1 and TRBJ2-7; possibly TRBD2 for D (6 bases). Germline CDR1 LGHDT, CDR2 YNNKEL (reference sequence). The V gene lost 4 bases and the J gene lost 3 bases, with 13 bases spanning the gap. This CDR3 has 14 residues. CDR3 coding DNA: TGTGCCAGCAGCCCCTCTCGGGGGTTCTACGAGCAGTACTTC. Translated, it gives CASSPSRGFYEQYF.

This clonotype was observed a few times. The gene calls are TRBV10-3 and TRBJ2-1; 9 nucleotides align to TRBD2. The CDR3 is 15 residues long. CDR1 and CDR2 (germline): ENHRY, SYGVKD. J lost 4 bases, V lost 4 bases, and 5 bases had no gene match. CDR3 amino acids: CAISGAGGSYNEQFF. CDR3 coding DNA: TGTGCCATCAGTGGAGCGGGAGGCTCTTACAATGAGCAGTTCTTC.

V is TRBV20-1 and J is TRBJ2-3; D is perhaps TRBD1 (6 bases). The CDR3 runs 17 residues. Germline V gene sequence: CDR1 DFQATT, CDR2 SNEGSKA (reference sequence). V lost 0 bases to trimming and J lost 2 bases, with 18 bases between them. The CDR3 loop reads CSARESSDRRFTDTQYF. CDR3 coding DNA: TGCAGTGCTAGAGAATCTTCCGACAGGCGGTTCACAGATACGCAGTATTTT.

The rearrangement joins TRBV19 to TRBJ1-4, with TRBD1 as a possible D gene (5 bases). Germline V CDR1 and CDR2: LNHDA, SQIVND (reference sequence). The CDR3 runs 14 residues. Trimming removed 5 bases from V and 3 bases from J, with 10 bases in between. Written as DNA, the CDR3 is TGTGCCAGTAGTTGGGGCTACGCTAATGAAAAACTGTTTTTT. Amino acids: CASSWGYANEKLFF.

V gene TRBV2 combines with J gene TRBJ1-1, with D perhaps matching TRBD1 (6 bases). There are 18 residues in the CDR3. The V and J ends lost 7 bases and 0 bases respectively, with 24 bases between them. The germline CDR1 and CDR2 sequences are SNHLY and FYNNEI. CDR3 amino acids: CASNWGHSNDAMNTEAFF. CDR3 DNA sequence: TGTGCCAGCAATTGGGGACACTCGAATGATGCCATGAACACTGAAGCTTTCTTT. The full variable domain, with the rest looked up from reference TRBV2 and TRBJ1-1, is EPEVTQTPSHQVTQMGQEVILRCVPISNHLYFYWYRQILGQKVEFLVSFYNNEISEKSEIFDDQFSVERPDGSNFTLKIRSTKLEDSAMYFCASNWGHSNDAMNTEAFFGQGTRLTVV.

The chain is built from TRBV2 and TRBJ2-4; 7 bases map to TRBD1. This CDR3 contains 17 residues. Germline-derived CDR1 and CDR2 are SNHLY and FYNNEI. The trim removed 5 bases at V and 2 bases at J, leaving 12 bases unmatched. The CDR3 bases are TGTGCCAGCAGTACCGACGAGGGGGCGGCCCCCAAAAACATTCAGTACTTC. Its translation is CASSTDEGAAPKNIQYF.

V usage is TRBV29-1 and J usage is TRBJ1-1; 8 bases align to TRBD1. The CDR3 is made up of 13 amino acids. V lost 6 bases and J lost 3; bases outside the gene matches: 6. Looked up from germline, CDR1 is SQVTM and CDR2 is ANQGSEA. CDR3 bases: TGCAGCGTAACAACAGGGGGGGACACTGAAGCTTTCTTT. This encodes CSVTTGGDTEAFF.

This chain joins TRBV18 and TRBJ2-6, with D perhaps TRBD1 or TRBD2 (5 bases each). Germline CDR1 is KGHSH and CDR2 is LQKENI. The CDR3 length is 15 residues. The V and J ends lost 3 bases and 4 bases respectively, with 10 bases between them. CDR3 coding DNA: TGTGCCAGCTCACCCGGGACCTCAGGGGCCAACGTCCTGACTTTC. Translating it yields CASSPGTSGANVLTF.

The chain uses TRBV29-1 and TRBJ2-7; 9 positions agree with TRBD2. The CDR3 is 13 residues long. V gave up 4 bases and J gave up 3 bases; unmatched junction bases: 4. From germline, CDR1 is SQVTM and CDR2 ANQGSEA. CDR3 protein: CSVVPSGNYEQYF. The CDR3 DNA sequence: TGCAGCGTTGTCCCTAGCGGGAACTACGAGCAGTACTTC.

Concerning this clonotype itself: The junction does not match germline at one end; this may be a read error. The chain has TRBV5-1 and TRBJ1-2, with D perhaps TRBD1 (5 bases). The CDR3 runs 14 residues. CDR1 and CDR2 from the germline V gene are SGHRS and YFSETQ. CDR3 nucleotides: TGCGCCAGCAGCTTGGAACAGGCCGTCTATGGCTACAACTTC. The encoded protein is CASSLEQAVYGYNF.

This clonotype has a handful of counts. The CDR3 region is CASSQDSKSNYGYTF. Written as DNA, the CDR3 is TGTGCCAGCAGCCAAGACAGCAAATCTAACTATGGCTACACCTTC. J is TRBJ1-2 and V is TRBV4-2; no firm D call. V was trimmed by 0 bases and J by 0 bases, leaving 8 bases between them. This CDR3 comprises 15 residues. The germline CDR1 and CDR2 sequences are LGHNA and YNFKEQ.

In this sample, this clonotype turned up a few times. This chain links TRBV12-3 or TRBV12-4 with TRBJ1-4; TRBD1 matches at 7 bases. The V gene end was trimmed by 5 bases and the J gene end by 6 bases; junction bases not matched to a gene: 6. The CDR3 extends over 14 amino acids. The CDR3 DNA reads as TGTGCCAGCAGTCGACAGGGCCCAGATGAAAAACTGTTTTTT. It specifies CASSRQGPDEKLFF.

The V gene is TRBV10-3, the J gene TRBJ2-5; tentative D call: TRBD2 (5 bases). The V gene's germline CDR1 is ENHRY and CDR2 SYGVKD. Trimming took off 2 bases at V and 5 bases at J, with 12 bases between the two ends. CDR3 size: 14 residues. CDR3 residues: CAISEGRTGETQYF. In nucleotides, the CDR3 is TGTGCCATCAGTGAGGGCAGGACGGGGGAGACCCAGTACTTC.

This clonotype occurred a few times. The CDR3 DNA is TGTGCCAGCAGTTTTTCCGGGACAGGGGATGGCTACACCTTC. Residues: CASSFSGTGDGYTF. The rearrangement uses TRBV27 and TRBJ1-2, with 10 nucleotides matching TRBD1. CDR1 and CDR2 from the germline V gene are MNHEY and SMNVEV (reference sequence). Trimming cost V 3 bases and J 6 bases; bases outside gene matches: 4. The CDR3 length is 14 residues.

This chain joins TRBV20-1 and TRBJ1-6; D gene ambiguous. CDR3 length: 13 amino acids. Germline-derived CDR1 and CDR2 are DFQATT and SNEGSKA (reference sequence). V gave up 1 base and J gave up 10 bases, with 11 bases separating them. CDR3 region: CSARANLLSPLHF. The DNA for the CDR3 is TGCAGTGCTAGAGCAAACTTGTTGTCACCCCTCCACTTT.